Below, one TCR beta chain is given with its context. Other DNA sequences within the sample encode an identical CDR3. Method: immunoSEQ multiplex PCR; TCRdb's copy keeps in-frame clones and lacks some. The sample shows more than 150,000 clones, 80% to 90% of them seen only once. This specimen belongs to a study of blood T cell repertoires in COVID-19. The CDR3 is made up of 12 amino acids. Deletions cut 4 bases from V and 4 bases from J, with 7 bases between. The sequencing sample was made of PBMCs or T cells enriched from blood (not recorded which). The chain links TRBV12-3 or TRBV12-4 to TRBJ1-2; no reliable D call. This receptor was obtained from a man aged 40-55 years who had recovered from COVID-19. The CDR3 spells CASSSTGYGYTF. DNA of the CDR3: TGTGCCAGCAGTTCTACCGGCTATGGCTACACCTTC.